This is a list of T cell receptor beta chains from one sample in a study of blood T cell repertoires in COVID-19. The table came from immunoSEQ multiplex PCR; TCRdb's copy has only in-frame clones and leaves some out. The repertoire holds approximately 82,000 clones, with roughly four fifths as singletons. Material for sequencing was peripheral blood. These receptors were obtained from a man between 50 and 59 years old with active or convalescent COVID-19. CDR3s include the opening cysteine and the closing phenylalanine or tryptophan. D genes are given only for firm matches. The listing skips clone size in some rows; elsewhere it reads once, few, many or a size class.

TRBV19	TRBJ2-5	-	TRBD2	CASTAGTSGGKETQYF	TGTGCCAGTACGGCCGGGACTAGCGGTGGTAAAGAGACCCAGTACTTC
TRBV9	TRBJ1-1	many	-	CASSPYAGNTEAFF	TGTGCCAGCAGCCCGTATGCGGGGAACACTGAAGCTTTCTTT
TRBV10-1	TRBJ2-5	-	-	CASSPRQGETQYF	TGCGCCAGCAGTCCCAGGCAGGGAGAGACCCAGTACTTC
TRBV5-4	TRBJ2-3	-	TRBD2	CASTFNGGITDTQYF	TGTGCCAGCACCTTTAACGGGGGGATCACAGATACGCAGTATTTT
TRBV4-3	TRBJ1-5	-	TRBD1	CASRQDPHGTGGNQPQHF	TGCGCCAGCAGGCAAGACCCTCATGGGACAGGGGGCAATCAGCCCCAGCATTTT
TRBV4-1	TRBJ2-1	many	TRBD2	CASSQARLAGAYNEQFF	TGCGCCAGCAGCCAAGCCCGACTAGCGGGGGCCTACAATGAGCAGTTCTTC
TRBV21-1	TRBJ1-1	-	-	CASSARDRGSPEAFF	TGTGCCAGCAGCGCCCGGGACAGGGGGTCCCCTGAAGCTTTCTTT
TRBV5-1	TRBJ2-3	-	TRBD2	CASSFGTSGSTDTQYF	TGCGCCAGCAGCTTCGGGACTAGCGGTAGCACAGATACGCAGTATTTT
TRBV7-2	TRBJ1-5	-	-	CASSSQGLGDQPQHF	TGTGCCAGCAGTTCACAGGGTTTAGGGGACCAGCCCCAGCATTTT
TRBV5-1	TRBJ1-5	once	-	CASSKGTPNQPQHF	TGCGCCAGCAGCAAAGGGACACCGAATCAGCCCCAGCATTTT
TRBV18	TRBJ2-5	-	TRBD2	CASSREVETQYF	TGTGCCAGCTCCCGGGAGGTAGAGACCCAGTACTTC
TRBV19	TRBJ2-3	-	-	CASSPQHSTDTQYF	TGTGCCAGTAGTCCTCAACATAGCACAGATACGCAGTATTTT
TRBV9	TRBJ2-7	-	-	CASSVGASYEQYF	TGTGCCAGCAGCGTAGGCGCTTCCTACGAGCAGTACTTC
TRBV19	TRBJ2-1	-	TRBD1	CASSKGQASSYNEQFF	TGTGCCAGTAGTAAAGGACAGGCCAGCTCCTACAATGAGCAGTTCTTC
TRBV4-1	TRBJ2-7	-	-	CASSQGGPYEQYF	TGCGCCAGCAGCCAAGGAGGCCCCTACGAGCAGTACTTC
TRBV3-1/TRBV3-2	TRBJ2-1	few	TRBD2	CASSQAWGAGGVNEQFF	TGTGCCAGCAGCCAAGCGTGGGGAGCGGGGGGGGTCAATGAGCAGTTCTTC
TRBV5-4	TRBJ1-6	-	-	CASSLGGSAYNSPLHF	TGTGCCAGCAGCTTGGGGGGCAGCGCCTATAATTCACCCCTCCACTTT
TRBV28	TRBJ1-5	-	-	CASSVDSNQPQHF	TGTGCCAGCAGTGTAGATAGCAATCAGCCCCAGCATTTT
TRBV3-1/TRBV3-2	TRBJ2-2	-	TRBD2	CASSERGGDTGELFF	TGTGCCAGCAGCGAGCGGGGTGGCGACACCGGGGAGCTGTTTTTT
TRBV5-4	TRBJ2-7	-	TRBD1	CASSRPGQEIYEQYF	TGTGCCAGCAGCCGACCGGGACAGGAGATCTACGAGCAGTACTTC
TRBV6-5	TRBJ2-5	-	-	CASTPVNQGETQYF	TGTGCCAGCACCCCCGTCAACCAGGGAGAGACCCAGTACTTC
TRBV4-3	TRBJ2-1	-	-	CASSQDLLGEQFF	TGCGCCAGCAGCCAAGATCTGTTGGGCGAGCAGTTCTTC
TRBV7-6	TRBJ1-1	-	TRBD1	CASSGRQGLGTEAFF	TGTGCCAGCAGCGGCCGACAGGGGCTTGGCACTGAAGCTTTCTTT
TRBV10-2	TRBJ2-3	few	TRBD2	CASRPGLASDTQYF	TGCGCCAGCAGGCCGGGACTAGCATCAGATACGCAGTATTTT
TRBV6-2/TRBV6-3	TRBJ1-3	-	-	CASSYADSLGNTIYF	TGTGCCAGCAGTTACGCGGACAGCCTTGGAAACACCATATATTTT
TRBV5-1	TRBJ2-2	-	-	CASSYPPPGGPTGELFF	TGCGCCAGCAGCTACCCCCCGCCGGGGGGCCCAACCGGGGAGCTGTTTTTT
TRBV5-7	TRBJ2-2	-	TRBD1	CASSLAGTGTLTGELFF	TGTGCCAGCAGCTTGGCGGGGACAGGCACTCTGACCGGGGAGCTGTTTTTT
TRBV30	TRBJ1-6	few	-	CAWSTTVSYNSPLHF	TGTGCCTGGAGTACCACAGTCTCCTATAATTCACCCCTCCACTTT
TRBV19	TRBJ2-2	-	-	CASSIAGSSAGELFF	TGTGCCAGTAGTATAGCAGGGTCGTCGGCCGGGGAGCTGTTTTTT
TRBV29-1	TRBJ1-3	once	-	CSVVKGSGNTIYF	TGCAGCGTTGTAAAGGGGTCGGGAAACACCATATATTTT
TRBV30	TRBJ1-1	-	-	CAWSVFNLEAFF	TGTGCCTGGAGTGTATTTAATTTAGAAGCTTTCTTT
TRBV28	TRBJ2-2	few	TRBD1	CASSLIPWLGQGGTGELFF	TGTGCCAGCAGTCTAATCCCCTGGTTAGGACAGGGGGGTACCGGGGAGCTGTTTTTT
TRBV9	TRBJ2-5	-	TRBD1	CASSVWDRQETQYF	TGTGCCAGCAGCGTATGGGACAGACAAGAGACCCAGTACTTC
TRBV24-1	TRBJ2-3	-	-	CATSDPTDYTDTQYF	TGTGCCACCAGTGACCCGACTGACTACACAGATACGCAGTATTTT
TRBV5-1	TRBJ2-2	-	-	CASSKGGANGELFF	TGCGCCAGCAGCAAAGGGGGGGCCAACGGGGAGCTGTTTTTT
TRBV5-1	TRBJ2-2	-	TRBD1	CASSADRANGELFF	TGCGCCAGCAGCGCGGACAGGGCCAACGGGGAGCTGTTTTTT
TRBV27	TRBJ2-1	-	TRBD2	CASSTDRTSGGSSYNEQFF	TGTGCCAGCAGTACAGACAGGACTAGCGGGGGGTCCTCCTACAATGAGCAGTTCTTC
TRBV7-9	TRBJ2-2	few	-	CASTITGKNTGELFF	TGTGCCAGCACCATAACGGGGAAAAACACCGGGGAGCTGTTTTTT
TRBV19	TRBJ2-1	-	TRBD1	CASTGQGYNEQFF	TGTGCCAGTACCGGACAGGGGTACAATGAGCAGTTCTTC
TRBV19	TRBJ2-7	-	-	CASSQGSSYEQYF	TGTGCCAGTAGTCAGGGGAGTTCCTACGAGCAGTACTTC
TRBV19	TRBJ1-1	-	TRBD1	CASTRTGLNTEAFF	TGTGCCAGCACCCGGACAGGTTTGAACACTGAAGCTTTCTTT
TRBV9	TRBJ2-3	-	-	CASSVSVSTDTQYF	TGTGCCAGCAGCGTATCGGTGAGCACAGATACGCAGTATTTT
TRBV5-1	TRBJ2-1	-	TRBD1	CASSFVGQGVNEQFF	TGCGCCAGCAGCTTCGTGGGGCAGGGGGTCAATGAGCAGTTCTTC
TRBV9	TRBJ2-5	-	-	CASSVLGRGQETQYF	TGTGCCAGCAGCGTATTAGGACGGGGTCAAGAGACCCAGTACTTC
TRBV9	TRBJ1-1	-	-	CASSVVVGEGTEAFF	TGTGCCAGCAGCGTAGTAGTGGGGGAGGGGACTGAAGCTTTCTTT
TRBV10-2	TRBJ1-1	many	-	CASSDAGGALRNTEAFF	TGCGCCAGCAGTGATGCGGGGGGCGCACTGAGGAACACTGAAGCTTTCTTT
TRBV30	TRBJ1-2	-	TRBD1	CAWSVQGDYGYTF	TGTGCCTGGAGTGTACAGGGGGACTATGGCTACACCTTC
TRBV7-2	TRBJ2-5	few	TRBD2	CASSFSGGTETQYF	TGTGCCAGCAGCTTTAGCGGGGGGACAGAGACCCAGTACTTC
TRBV13	TRBJ2-2	-	TRBD1	CASSSPDRGGGTGELFF	TGTGCCAGCAGCTCCCCGGACAGGGGAGGGGGCACCGGGGAGCTGTTTTTT
TRBV30	TRBJ1-3	few	-	CARTSGSGNTIYF	TGTGCCCGGACCTCAGGGTCTGGAAACACCATATATTTT
TRBV7-2	TRBJ2-3	-	TRBD2	CASSLVSGADTQYF	TGTGCCAGCAGCTTAGTTAGCGGGGCAGATACGCAGTATTTT
TRBV7-2	TRBJ2-7	once	-	CASSLAYTTGGEQYF	TGTGCCAGCAGCTTAGCCTACACGACAGGAGGCGAGCAGTACTTC
TRBV30	TRBJ1-1	-	-	CAWSKTAMNTEAFF	TGTGCCTGGAGTAAGACAGCCATGAACACTGAAGCTTTCTTT
TRBV5-1	TRBJ1-2	once	-	CASSLGGPPDGYTF	TGCGCCAGCAGCTTGGGGGGGCCCCCGGATGGCTACACCTTC
TRBV5-1	TRBJ2-5	-	-	CASSEGHDQETQYF	TGCGCCAGCAGCGAGGGACATGACCAAGAGACCCAGTACTTC
TRBV6-1	TRBJ2-2	-	-	CASSEAQSRINGELFF	TGTGCCAGCAGTGAAGCGCAATCCAGGATTAACGGGGAGCTGTTTTTT
TRBV28	TRBJ2-2	-	-	CASSLYRAGELFF	TGTGCCAGCAGTTTATACAGGGCCGGGGAGCTGTTTTTT